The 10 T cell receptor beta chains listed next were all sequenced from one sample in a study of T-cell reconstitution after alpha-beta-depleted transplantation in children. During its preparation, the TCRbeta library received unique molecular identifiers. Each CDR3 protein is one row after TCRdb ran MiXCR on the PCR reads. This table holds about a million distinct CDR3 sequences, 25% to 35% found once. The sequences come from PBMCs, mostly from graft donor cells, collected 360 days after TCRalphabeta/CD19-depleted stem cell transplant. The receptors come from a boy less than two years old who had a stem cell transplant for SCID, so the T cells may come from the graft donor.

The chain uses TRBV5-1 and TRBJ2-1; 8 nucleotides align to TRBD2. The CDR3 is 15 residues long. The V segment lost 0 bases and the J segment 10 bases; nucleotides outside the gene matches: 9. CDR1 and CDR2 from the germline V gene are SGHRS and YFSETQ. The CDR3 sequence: CASSLVAGGEVEQFF. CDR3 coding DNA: TGCGCCAGCAGCTTGGTTGCCGGGGGGGAAGTGGAGCAGTTCTTC.

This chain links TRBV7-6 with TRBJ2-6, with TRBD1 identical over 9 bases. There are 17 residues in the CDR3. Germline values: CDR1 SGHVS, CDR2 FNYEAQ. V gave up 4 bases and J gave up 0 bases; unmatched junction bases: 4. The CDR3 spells CASSSTGGSSGANVLTF. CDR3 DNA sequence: TGTGCCAGCAGCTCGACAGGGGGGAGCTCTGGGGCCAACGTCCTGACTTTC. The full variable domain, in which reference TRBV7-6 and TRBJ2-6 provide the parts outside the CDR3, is GAGVSQSPRYKVTKRGQDVALRCDPISGHVSLYWYRQALGQGPEFLTYFNYEAQQDKSGLPNDRFSAERPEGSISTLTIQRTEQRDSAMYRCASSSTGGSSGANVLTFGAGSRLTVL.

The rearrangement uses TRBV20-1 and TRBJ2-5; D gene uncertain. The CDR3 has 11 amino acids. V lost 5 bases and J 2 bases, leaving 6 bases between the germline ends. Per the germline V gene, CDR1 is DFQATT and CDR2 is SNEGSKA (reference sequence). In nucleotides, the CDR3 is TGCAGTGCTGCGATACAAGAGACCCAGTACTTC. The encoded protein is CSAAIQETQYF.

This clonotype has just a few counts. CDR3 protein: CASSPRGQGRIQPQHF. The CDR3 DNA is TGTGCCAGCAGTCCGCGCGGACAGGGCCGAATTCAGCCCCAGCATTTT. The chain combines TRBV12-3 or TRBV12-4 with TRBJ1-5; 8 bases are shared with TRBD1. The CDR3 has 16 residues. V lost 5 bases and J lost 6; bases outside the gene matches: 12.

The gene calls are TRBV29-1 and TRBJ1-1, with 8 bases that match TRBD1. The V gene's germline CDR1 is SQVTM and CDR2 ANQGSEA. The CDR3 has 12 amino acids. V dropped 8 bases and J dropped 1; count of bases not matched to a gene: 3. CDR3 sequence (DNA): TGCAGCACCGGACAGGGGAACACTGAAGCTTTCTTT. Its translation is CSTGQGNTEAFF.

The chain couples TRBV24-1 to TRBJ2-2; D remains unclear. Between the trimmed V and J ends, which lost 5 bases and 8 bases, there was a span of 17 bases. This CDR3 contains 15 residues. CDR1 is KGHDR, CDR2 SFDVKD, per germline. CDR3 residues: CATSVTEISAGELFF. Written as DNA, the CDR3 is TGTGCCACCAGTGTTACGGAAATTTCGGCTGGGGAGCTGTTTTTT.

CDR3: CSVDPTGLDWQFF. In DNA form, the CDR3 reads TGCAGCGTCGACCCAACGGGACTAGATTGGCAGTTCTTC. The chain carries TRBV29-1 and TRBJ2-1; 8 bases are a match to TRBD2. The CDR3 contains 13 residues. CDR1 is SQVTM and CDR2 is ANQGSEA in the germline V gene. The V and J ends lost 6 bases and 12 bases, in that order; junction bases with no gene match: 13.

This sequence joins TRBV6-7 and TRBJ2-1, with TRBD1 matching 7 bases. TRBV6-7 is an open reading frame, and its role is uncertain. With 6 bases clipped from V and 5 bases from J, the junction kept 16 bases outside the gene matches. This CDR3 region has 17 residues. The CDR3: CASSHDREGYPHNEQFF. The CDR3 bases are TGTGCCAGCAGCCACGACAGGGAAGGCTATCCCCACAATGAGCAGTTCTTC.

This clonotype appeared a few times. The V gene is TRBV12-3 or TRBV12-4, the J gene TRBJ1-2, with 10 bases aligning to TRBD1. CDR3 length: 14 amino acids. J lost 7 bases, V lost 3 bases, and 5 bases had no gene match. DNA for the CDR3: TGTGCCAGCAGTTTGGGACAGGGGAAGGTTGGCTACACCTTC. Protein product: CASSLGQGKVGYTF.

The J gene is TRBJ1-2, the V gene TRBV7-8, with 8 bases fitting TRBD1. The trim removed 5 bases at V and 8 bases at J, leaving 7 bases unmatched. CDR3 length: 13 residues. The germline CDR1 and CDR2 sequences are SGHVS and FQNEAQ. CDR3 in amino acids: CASSDQGAGGYTF. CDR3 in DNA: TGTGCCAGCAGCGATCAGGGGGCGGGGGGCTACACCTTC.